These 8 T cell receptor beta chains share one sample of origin, sequenced in a study of graft-versus-host responses after intestinal transplantation. Antigen specificity for these receptors is unknown. Sequencing was performed with immunoSEQ multiplex PCR; in TCRdb, only in-frame clones are kept and a portion is missing. The profile covers more than 90,000 clones, with roughly 91% appearing a single time and around 0.49% taken by the ten largest. Source: unstimulated CD8+ T cells sorted from spleen or lymph node cells, taken before intestinal transplant. The receptors were gathered from a human donor who received an intestinal transplant.

The chain carries TRBV9 and TRBJ1-2, with D hard to call. The germline V and J ends were trimmed by 2 bases and 6 bases, with 17 bases remaining between them. The CDR3 spans 15 residues. Per the germline V gene, CDR1 is SGDLS and CDR2 is YYNGEE. The CDR3 DNA is TGTGCCAGCAGCGTTTCAGGCCGACCCCTGGATGGCTACACCTTC. Protein sequence: CASSVSGRPLDGYTF.

This clone was detected once. V and J are TRBV25-1 and TRBJ2-2, with TRBD1 identical over 9 bases. This CDR3 contains 16 residues. Germline CDR1 and CDR2: MGHDK and SYGVNS. The junction had 2 bases not matched to a gene; V was cut back by 2 bases and J by 1 base. As DNA, the CDR3 is TGTGCCAGCAGTGAAAGGGACAGGGTGAACACCGGGGAGCTGTTTTTT. This encodes CASSERDRVNTGELFF.

This chain joins TRBV29-1 and TRBJ2-2, with 10 bases lining up with TRBD2. This CDR3 has 16 residues. With 3 bases clipped from V and 6 bases from J, the junction kept 10 bases outside the gene matches. CDR1 SQVTM and CDR2 ANQGSEA come from the germline V gene. CDR3 sequence reads: CSVDGASGSFAGELFF. CDR3 sequence (DNA): TGCAGCGTTGACGGGGCTAGCGGGAGTTTCGCCGGGGAGCTGTTTTTT.

The CDR3 DNA follows: TGTGCCAGCAGCTTATTCGGGGACAGGGGTACCTACGAGCAGTACTTC. Its translation is CASSLFGDRGTYEQYF. The rearrangement links TRBV11-2 to TRBJ2-7, with 10 bases that match TRBD1. This CDR3 is built from 16 residues. J was trimmed by 2 bases and V by 2 bases; bases with no gene match: 6. Germline assignment: CDR1 SGHAT and CDR2 FQNNGV.

This sequence joins TRBV19 and TRBJ2-7, with a possible D match to TRBD1 (6 bases). Trimming stripped 7 bases from V and 0 bases from J, with 10 bases between. This CDR3 region has 13 residues. CDR1 and CDR2 (germline): LNHDA, SQIVND (reference sequence). CDR3 region: CASTQTGSYEQYF. The CDR3, as DNA: TGTGCCAGTACCCAGACAGGCTCCTACGAGCAGTACTTC.

The J gene is TRBJ2-5, the V gene TRBV2, with 7 positions matching TRBD1. This CDR3 has 13 amino acids. CDR1 and CDR2 (germline): SNHLY, FYNNEI. V shed 6 bases, J shed 2 bases, and the junction held 3 bases outside the gene matches. CDR3 nucleotides: TGTGCCAGCAGCTTGGGACAGCAAGAGACCCAGTACTTC. Its protein product is CASSLGQQETQYF.

J is TRBJ2-5 and V is TRBV29-1; D uncertain. The assigned J gene may be wrong: the sequence end matches TRBJ2-7 better. Germline V gene data show CDR1 as SQVTM and CDR2 as ANQGSEA. CDR3 length: 12 residues. The CDR3 region has the DNA TGCAGCGCCCGAGACGGAGCCTACGAGCAGTACTTC. Its protein is CSARDGAYEQYF.

The chain has TRBV2 and TRBJ1-1; D uncertain. CDR1 and CDR2 from the germline V gene are SNHLY and FYNNEI. The CDR3 has 12 amino acids. Trimming shortened V by 2 bases and J by 10 bases, and 11 bases separated the two germline ends. CDR3 DNA sequence: TGTGCCAGCAGTGAACAGGTCCCTCGAGCTTTCTTT. Its protein product is CASSEQVPRAFF.